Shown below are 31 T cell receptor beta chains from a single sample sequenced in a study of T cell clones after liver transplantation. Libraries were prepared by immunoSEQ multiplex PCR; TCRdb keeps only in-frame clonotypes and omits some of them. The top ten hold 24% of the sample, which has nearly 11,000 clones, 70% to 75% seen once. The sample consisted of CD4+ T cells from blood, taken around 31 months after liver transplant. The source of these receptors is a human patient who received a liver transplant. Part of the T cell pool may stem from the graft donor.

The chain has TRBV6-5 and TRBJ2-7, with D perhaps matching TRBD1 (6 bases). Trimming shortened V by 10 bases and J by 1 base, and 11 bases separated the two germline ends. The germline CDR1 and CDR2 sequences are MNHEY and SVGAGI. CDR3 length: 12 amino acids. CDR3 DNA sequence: TGTGCCACCGGGACATTTTCCTACGAGCAGTACTTC. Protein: CATGTFSYEQYF.

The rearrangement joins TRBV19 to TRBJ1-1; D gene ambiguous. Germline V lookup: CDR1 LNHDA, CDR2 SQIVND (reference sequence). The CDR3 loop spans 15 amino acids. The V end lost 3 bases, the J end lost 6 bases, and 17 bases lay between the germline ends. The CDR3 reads CASSISDAQRAEAFF. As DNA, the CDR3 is TGTGCCAGTAGTATCAGTGACGCCCAGAGGGCTGAAGCTTTCTTT. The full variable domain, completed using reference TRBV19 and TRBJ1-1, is DGGITQSPKYLFRKEGQNVTLSCEQNLNHDAMYWYRQDPGQGLRLIYYSQIVNDFQKGDIAEGYSVSREKKESFPLTVTSAQKNPTAFYLCASSISDAQRAEAFFGQGTRLTVV.

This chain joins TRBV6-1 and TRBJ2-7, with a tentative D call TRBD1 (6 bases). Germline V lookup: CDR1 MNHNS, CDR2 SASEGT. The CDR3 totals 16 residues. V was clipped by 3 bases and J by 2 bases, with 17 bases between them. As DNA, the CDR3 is TGTGCCAGCAGTGAGGGAAAACAGGGTCTCGCCTACGAGCAGTACTTC. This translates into CASSEGKQGLAYEQYF.

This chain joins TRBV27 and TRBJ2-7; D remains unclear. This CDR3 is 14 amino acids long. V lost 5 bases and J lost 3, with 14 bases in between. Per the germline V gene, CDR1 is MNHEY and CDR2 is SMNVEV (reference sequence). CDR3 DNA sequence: TGTGCCAGCAGTCCTACTGACGGAGACTACGAGCAGTACGTC. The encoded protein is CASSPTDGDYEQYV.

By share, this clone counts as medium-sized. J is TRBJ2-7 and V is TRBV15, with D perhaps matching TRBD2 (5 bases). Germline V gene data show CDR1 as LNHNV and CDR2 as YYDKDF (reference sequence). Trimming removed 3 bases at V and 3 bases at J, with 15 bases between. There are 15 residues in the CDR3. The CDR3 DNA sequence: TGTGCCACCAGCAGTAACGAAGCGGTATACTACGAGCAGTACGTC. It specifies CATSSNEAVYYEQYV.

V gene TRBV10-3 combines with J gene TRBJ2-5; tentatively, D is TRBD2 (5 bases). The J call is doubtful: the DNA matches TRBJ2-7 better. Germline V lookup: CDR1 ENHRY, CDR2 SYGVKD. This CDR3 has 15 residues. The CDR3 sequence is CAISEFGVGPYEQYF. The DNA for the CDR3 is TGTGCCATCAGTGAGTTCGGGGTAGGCCCCTACGAGCAGTACTTC.

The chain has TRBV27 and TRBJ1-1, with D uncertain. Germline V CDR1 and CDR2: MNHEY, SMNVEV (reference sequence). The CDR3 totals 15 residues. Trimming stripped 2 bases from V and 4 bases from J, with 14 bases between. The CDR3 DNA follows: TGTGCCAGCAGTTTAGGTGTGGGAGTTAGCACTGAAGCTTTCTTT. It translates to CASSLGVGVSTEAFF.

The CDR3 region has the DNA TGTGCCAGTAGTACCAAGCGGGGGGCACCACAAGATACGCAGTATTTT. This codes for CASSTKRGAPQDTQYF. The genes are TRBV19 and TRBJ2-3, with 9 bases aligning to TRBD2. CDR3 length equals 16 residues. CDR1 is LNHDA, CDR2 SQIVND, per germline (reference sequence). J was trimmed by 5 bases and V by 4 bases; bases with no gene match: 10.

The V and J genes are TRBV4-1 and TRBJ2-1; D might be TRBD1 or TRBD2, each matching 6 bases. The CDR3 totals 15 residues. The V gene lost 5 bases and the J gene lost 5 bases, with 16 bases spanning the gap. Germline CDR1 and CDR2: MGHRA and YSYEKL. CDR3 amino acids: CASSSGGGFNNEQFF. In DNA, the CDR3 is TGCGCCAGCAGCAGTGGAGGGGGGTTTAACAATGAGCAGTTCTTC.

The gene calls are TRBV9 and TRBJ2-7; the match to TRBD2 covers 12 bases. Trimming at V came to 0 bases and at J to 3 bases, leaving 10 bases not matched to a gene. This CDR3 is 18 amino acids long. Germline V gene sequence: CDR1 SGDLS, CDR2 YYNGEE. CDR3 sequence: CASSVVQGTSGRFYEQYV. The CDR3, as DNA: TGTGCCAGCAGCGTAGTTCAAGGGACTAGCGGGCGTTTCTACGAGCAGTACGTC.

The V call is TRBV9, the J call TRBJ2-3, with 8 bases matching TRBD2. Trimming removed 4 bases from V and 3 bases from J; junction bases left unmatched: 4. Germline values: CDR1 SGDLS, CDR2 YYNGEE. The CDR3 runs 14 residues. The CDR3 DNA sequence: TGTGCCAGCAGCCACAGCGGGAGAACAGATACGCAGTATTTT. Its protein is CASSHSGRTDTQYF.

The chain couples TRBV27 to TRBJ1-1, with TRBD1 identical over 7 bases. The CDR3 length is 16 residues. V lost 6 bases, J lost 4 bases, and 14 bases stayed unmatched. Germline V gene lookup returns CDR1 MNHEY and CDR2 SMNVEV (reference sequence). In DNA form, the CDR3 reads TGTGCCAGCAGCCCGCGAAGGGGGCTTGTCGTCACTGAAGCTTTCTTT. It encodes CASSPRRGLVVTEAFF.

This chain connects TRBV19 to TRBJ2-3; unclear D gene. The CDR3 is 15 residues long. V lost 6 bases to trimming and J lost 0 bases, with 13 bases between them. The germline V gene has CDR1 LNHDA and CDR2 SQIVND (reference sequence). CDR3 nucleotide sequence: TGTGCCAGTAGCTTAGGTTACTCTAGCACAGATACGCAGTATTTT. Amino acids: CASSLGYSSTDTQYF.

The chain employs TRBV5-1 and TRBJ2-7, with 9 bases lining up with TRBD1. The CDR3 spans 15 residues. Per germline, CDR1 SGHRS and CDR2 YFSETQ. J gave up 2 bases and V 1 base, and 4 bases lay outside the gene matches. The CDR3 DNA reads TGCGCCAGCAGCTTGACGACAGGGGGGACCTACGAGCAGTACTTC. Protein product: CASSLTTGGTYEQYF.

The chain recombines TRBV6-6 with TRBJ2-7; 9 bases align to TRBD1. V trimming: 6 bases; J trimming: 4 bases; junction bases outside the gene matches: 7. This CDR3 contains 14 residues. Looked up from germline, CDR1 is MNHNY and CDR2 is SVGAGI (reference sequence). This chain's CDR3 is CASRNRGRLYEQYV. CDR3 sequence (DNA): TGTGCCAGCAGAAACAGGGGGCGTCTATACGAGCAGTACGTC.

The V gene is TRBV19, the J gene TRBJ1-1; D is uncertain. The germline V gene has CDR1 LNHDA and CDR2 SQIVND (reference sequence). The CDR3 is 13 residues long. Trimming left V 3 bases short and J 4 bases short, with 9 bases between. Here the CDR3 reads CASSISSPTEAFF. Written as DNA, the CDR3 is TGTGCCAGTAGTATCTCCAGCCCCACTGAAGCTTTCTTT.

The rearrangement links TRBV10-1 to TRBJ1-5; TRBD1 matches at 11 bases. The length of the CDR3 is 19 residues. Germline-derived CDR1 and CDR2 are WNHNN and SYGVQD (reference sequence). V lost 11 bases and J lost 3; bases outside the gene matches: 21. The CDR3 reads CAASQQDRGPTLFNQPQHF. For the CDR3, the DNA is TGCGCCGCTAGTCAACAGGACAGGGGGCCAACTCTCTTCAATCAGCCCCAGCATTTT.

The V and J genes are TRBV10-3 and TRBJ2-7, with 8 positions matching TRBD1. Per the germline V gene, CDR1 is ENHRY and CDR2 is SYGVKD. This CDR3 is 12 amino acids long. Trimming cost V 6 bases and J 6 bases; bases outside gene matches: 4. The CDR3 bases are TGTGCCATCAGGGACAGGGCGGCCGAGCAGTACTTC. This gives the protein CAIRDRAAEQYF.

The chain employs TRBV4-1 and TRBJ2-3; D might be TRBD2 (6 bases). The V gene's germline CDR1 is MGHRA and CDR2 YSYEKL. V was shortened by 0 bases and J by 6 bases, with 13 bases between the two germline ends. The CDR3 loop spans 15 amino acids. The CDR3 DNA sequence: TGCGCCAGCAGCCAAGATCGGGGGTCGTCCGATACGCAGTATTTT. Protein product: CASSQDRGSSDTQYF.

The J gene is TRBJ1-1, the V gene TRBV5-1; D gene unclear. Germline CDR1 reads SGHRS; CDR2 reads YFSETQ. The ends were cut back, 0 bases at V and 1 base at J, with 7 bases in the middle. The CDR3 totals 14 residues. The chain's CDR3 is CASSLATENTEAFF. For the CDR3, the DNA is TGCGCCAGCAGCTTGGCCACGGAGAACACTGAAGCTTTCTTT.

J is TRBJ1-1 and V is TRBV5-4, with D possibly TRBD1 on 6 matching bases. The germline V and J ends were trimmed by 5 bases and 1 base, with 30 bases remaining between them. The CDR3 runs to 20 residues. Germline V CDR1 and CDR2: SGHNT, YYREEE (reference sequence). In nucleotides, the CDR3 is TGTGCCAGCAGTCGACCGACCCTTCAGGGGAACCGGTGGGCGAACACTGAAGCTTTCTTT. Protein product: CASSRPTLQGNRWANTEAFF.

CDR3 sequence (DNA): TGCGCCAGCAGCCAAGGGACAGCCAGCAATCAGCCCCAGCATTTT. Its protein is CASSQGTASNQPQHF. The chain is built from TRBV4-1 and TRBJ1-5; D is possibly TRBD1 (6 bases). The CDR3 totals 15 residues. Germline-derived CDR1 and CDR2 are MGHRA and YSYEKL. Trimming took 1 base from V and 1 from J, leaving 8 bases between them.

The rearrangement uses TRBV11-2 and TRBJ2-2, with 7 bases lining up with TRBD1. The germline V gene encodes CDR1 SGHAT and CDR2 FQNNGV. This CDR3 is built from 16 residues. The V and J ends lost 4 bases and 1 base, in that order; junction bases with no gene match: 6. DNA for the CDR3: TGTGCCAGCAGCTGGGAACGACAGGGGAACACCGGGGAGCTGTTTTTT. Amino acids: CASSWERQGNTGELFF.

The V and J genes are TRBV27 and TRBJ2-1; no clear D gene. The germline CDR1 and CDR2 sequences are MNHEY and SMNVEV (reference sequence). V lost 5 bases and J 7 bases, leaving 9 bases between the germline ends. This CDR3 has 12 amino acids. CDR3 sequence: CASSAPSNEQFF. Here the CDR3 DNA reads TGTGCCAGCAGTGCGCCGTCGAATGAGCAGTTCTTC.

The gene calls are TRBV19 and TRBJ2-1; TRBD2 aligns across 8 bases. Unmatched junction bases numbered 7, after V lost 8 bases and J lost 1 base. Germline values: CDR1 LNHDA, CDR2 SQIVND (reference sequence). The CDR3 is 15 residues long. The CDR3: CASWSGRGSYNEQFF. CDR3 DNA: TGTGCCAGTTGGAGCGGGAGAGGGTCCTACAATGAGCAGTTCTTC.

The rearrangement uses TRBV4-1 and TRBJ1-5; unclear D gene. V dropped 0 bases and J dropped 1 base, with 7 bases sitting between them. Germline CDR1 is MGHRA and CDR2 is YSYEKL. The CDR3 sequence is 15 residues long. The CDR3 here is CASSQEAQSNQPQHF. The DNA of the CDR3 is TGCGCCAGCAGCCAAGAGGCACAAAGCAATCAGCCCCAGCATTTT.

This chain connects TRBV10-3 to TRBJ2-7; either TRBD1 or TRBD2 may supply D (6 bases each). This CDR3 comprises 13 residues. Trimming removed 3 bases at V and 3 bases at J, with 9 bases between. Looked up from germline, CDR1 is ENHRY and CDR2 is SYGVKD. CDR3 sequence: CAISEGGNYEQYV. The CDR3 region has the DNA TGTGCCATCAGTGAAGGGGGGAACTACGAGCAGTACGTC.

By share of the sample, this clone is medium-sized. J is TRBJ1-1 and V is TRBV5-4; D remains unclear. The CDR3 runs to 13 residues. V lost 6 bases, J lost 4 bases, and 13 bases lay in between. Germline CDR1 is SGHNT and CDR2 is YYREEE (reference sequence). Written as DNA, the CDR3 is TGTGCCAGCATCCACGACGCGGGCACTGAAGCTTTCTTT. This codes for CASIHDAGTEAFF.

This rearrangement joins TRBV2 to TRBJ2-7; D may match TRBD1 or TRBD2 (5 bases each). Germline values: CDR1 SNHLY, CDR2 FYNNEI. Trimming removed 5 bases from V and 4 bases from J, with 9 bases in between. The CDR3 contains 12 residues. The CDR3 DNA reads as TGTGCCAGCAGTTACGGGACGTACGAGCAGTACTTC. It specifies CASSYGTYEQYF.

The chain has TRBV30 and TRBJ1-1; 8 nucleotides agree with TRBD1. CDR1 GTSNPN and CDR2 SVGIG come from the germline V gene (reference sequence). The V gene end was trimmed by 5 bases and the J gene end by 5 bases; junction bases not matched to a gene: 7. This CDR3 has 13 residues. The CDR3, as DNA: TGTGCCTGGGCGACAGGGGTAATTACTGAAGCTTTCTTT. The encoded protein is CAWATGVITEAFF.

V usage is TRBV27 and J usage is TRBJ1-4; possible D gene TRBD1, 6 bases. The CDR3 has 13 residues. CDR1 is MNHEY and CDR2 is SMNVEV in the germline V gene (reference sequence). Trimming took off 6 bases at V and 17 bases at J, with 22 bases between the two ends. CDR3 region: CASSLGQGRTLFF. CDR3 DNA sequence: TGTGCCAGCAGCCTAGGGCAGGGGAGGACCCTTTTTTTT.